This T cell receptor beta chain was recorded in a study of shared clonotypes between healthy human individuals. The CDR3 loop spans 16 amino acids. In germline, CDR1 is SGHRS, CDR2 YFSETQ. V was pared by 0 bases and J by 3 bases, with 6 bases of the junction left unmatched. Over several immunoSEQ plates, each subset's genomic DNA was distributed in even portions. Profiled with immunoSEQ multiplex PCR; TCRdb holds only in-frame clones, not every one. The data hold about 300,000 clones, with 74% observed a single time. This TCR came from a young man in good health. The chain is built from TRBV5-1 and TRBJ2-7; TRBD2 agrees at 10 bases. The specimen was memory CD4+ T cells sorted from blood. Subset noted: CD45RA-negative fraction. CDR3 nucleotides: TGCGCCAGCAGCTTGGGGCTAGCGGGGGAATACTACGAGCAGTACTTC. Residues: CASSLGLAGEYYEQYF.